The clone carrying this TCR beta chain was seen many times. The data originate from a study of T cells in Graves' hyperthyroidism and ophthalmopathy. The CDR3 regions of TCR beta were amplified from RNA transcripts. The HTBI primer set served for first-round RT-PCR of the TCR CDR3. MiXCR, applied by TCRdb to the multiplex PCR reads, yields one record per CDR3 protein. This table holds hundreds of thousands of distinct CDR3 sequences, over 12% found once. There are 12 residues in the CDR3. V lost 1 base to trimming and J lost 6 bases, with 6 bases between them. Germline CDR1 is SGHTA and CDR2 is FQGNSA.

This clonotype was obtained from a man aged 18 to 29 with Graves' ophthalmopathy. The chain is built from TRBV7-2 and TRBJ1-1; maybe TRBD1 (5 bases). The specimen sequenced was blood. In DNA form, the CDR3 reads TGTGCCAGCAGCTTAGACAGGCCTGAAGCTTTCTTT. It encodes CASSLDRPEAFF.